One sample yielded the 18 T cell receptor beta chains listed below, sequenced in a study of siplizumab effects on memory and regulatory T cells. Method: immunoSEQ multiplex PCR; TCRdb's copy keeps in-frame clones and lacks some. Counted here are about 97,000 clones, approximately 90% occurring once; the ten biggest clones make up 0.85% to 1.3%. The sequencing sample was made of CD4+ T cells sorted from blood. The receptors were gathered from a human donor in good health.

The chain is built from TRBV5-1 and TRBJ2-5; D gene uncertain. Germline V gene lookup returns CDR1 SGHRS and CDR2 YFSETQ. The CDR3 has 13 residues. Trimming shortened V by 4 bases and J by 5 bases, and 12 bases separated the two germline ends. The CDR3 protein is CASSPGALETQYF. The CDR3 coding sequence is TGCGCCAGCAGCCCAGGCGCGTTGGAGACCCAGTACTTC.

This chain joins TRBV30 and TRBJ2-3; D not certain. Trimming removed 8 bases at V and 4 bases at J, with 10 bases between. CDR1 GTSNPN and CDR2 SVGIG come from the germline V gene (reference sequence). The CDR3 runs 11 residues. CDR3 DNA: TGTGCCATAGCTAGTTCAGATACGCAGTATTTT. This encodes CAIASSDTQYF.

The chain uses TRBV14 and TRBJ1-3; D gene unclear. The CDR3 is made up of 16 amino acids. Trimming stripped 1 base from V and 0 bases from J, with 10 bases between. The germline gives CDR1 SGHDN, CDR2 FVKESK. CDR3: CASSQARRTSGNTIYF. The CDR3 DNA is TGTGCCAGCAGCCAAGCCAGGCGCACCTCTGGAAACACCATATATTTT.

This sequence joins TRBV19 and TRBJ2-1; TRBD2 matches 9 bases. With V trimmed by 7 bases and J by 3 bases, 19 bases remained unmatched. Germline CDR1 and CDR2: LNHDA and SQIVND (reference sequence). The length of the CDR3 is 19 residues. The CDR3 DNA reads TGTGCCAGTACCCGTGGAACTAGCGGGTCTATAAGGGGCTACAATGAGCAGTTCTTC. This gives the protein CASTRGTSGSIRGYNEQFF.

J is TRBJ2-6 and V is TRBV30, with D perhaps matching TRBD1 (6 bases). Germline V gene sequence: CDR1 GTSNPN, CDR2 SVGIG (reference sequence). There are 16 residues in the CDR3. Trimming removed 2 bases from V and 3 bases from J, with 14 bases in between. The CDR3 DNA reads TGTGCCTGGAGTTTTACAGGGTTGTTTGGGGCCAACGTCCTGACTTTC. Amino acid sequence: CAWSFTGLFGANVLTF.

The chain carries TRBV6-6 and TRBJ1-4; no firm D call. Between the trimmed V and J ends, which lost 6 bases and 7 bases, there was a span of 15 bases. The CDR3 is made up of 14 amino acids. Germline CDR1 reads MNHNY; CDR2 reads SVGAGI (reference sequence). The CDR3 sequence is CASSSTSASEKLFF. The CDR3 nucleotides read TGTGCCAGCAGCTCCACGTCTGCAAGTGAAAAACTGTTTTTT.

This clone appeared a few times. This CDR3 is CASSLAYTLSGNTIYF. CDR3 DNA: TGTGCCAGCAGCTTAGCCTACACCCTCTCTGGAAACACCATATATTTT. The J gene is TRBJ1-3, the V gene TRBV5-5; D unresolved. CDR1 and CDR2 from the germline V gene are SGHKS and YYEKEE (reference sequence). This CDR3 is built from 16 residues. The V gene lost 2 bases and the J gene lost 0 bases, with 12 bases spanning the gap.

The V call is TRBV9, the J call TRBJ1-3; a possible D gene is TRBD1 (6 bases). The CDR3 is 15 residues long. The V end lost 3 bases, the J end lost 0 bases, and 10 bases lay between the germline ends. CDR1 and CDR2 (germline): SGDLS, YYNGEE. CDR3 coding DNA: TGTGCCAGCAGCGCAGGGGCAGGCTCTGGAAACACCATATATTTT. Its protein is CASSAGAGSGNTIYF.

This clone was seen once. This chain joins TRBV5-1 and TRBJ2-1; 11 nucleotides line up with TRBD2. The J segment lost 4 bases and the V segment lost 4 bases, leaving 10 bases of the junction unmatched. Germline assignment: CDR1 SGHRS and CDR2 YFSETQ. This CDR3 is 17 amino acids long. The CDR3 DNA follows: TGCGCCAGCAGCCATGAACGTGGGACTAGCGGTTACAATGAGCAGTTCTTC. Translation gives CASSHERGTSGYNEQFF. The full variable domain, in which reference TRBV5-1 and TRBJ2-1 provide the parts outside the CDR3, is KAGVTQTPRYLIKTRGQQVTLSCSPISGHRSVSWYQQTPGQGLQFLFEYFSETQRNKGNFPGRFSGRQFSNSRSEMNVSTLELGDSALYLCASSHERGTSGYNEQFFGPGTRLTVL.

The V call is TRBV5-1, the J call TRBJ2-5; D perhaps matches TRBD2 (6 bases). The germline V gene has CDR1 SGHRS and CDR2 YFSETQ. The CDR3 runs to 11 residues. Trimming pared 2 bases from V and 7 bases from J, leaving 6 bases between. This CDR3 reads CASSFGGTQYF. CDR3 nucleotide sequence: TGCGCCAGCAGCTTCGGGGGGACCCAGTACTTC.

This clone was counted a single time. The chain's CDR3 is CASSPMWGFIGYNNEQFF. CDR3 in DNA: TGCGCCAGCAGCCCGATGTGGGGTTTCATCGGATATAACAATGAGCAGTTCTTC. This chain joins TRBV23-1 and TRBJ2-1; no clear D. TRBV23-1 is classed as an ORF, of uncertain function. V shed 6 bases and J shed 5 bases, with 26 bases lying between them. The CDR3 consists of 18 residues.

A single count supports this clone. The CDR3 here is CASSLTAGTDYEQYF. The CDR3 DNA reads TGTGCCAGCAGTTTGACAGCGGGCACAGACTACGAGCAGTACTTC. V usage is TRBV28 and J usage is TRBJ2-7; possible D gene TRBD2, 6 bases. Per the germline V gene, CDR1 is MDHEN and CDR2 is SYDVKM. V lost 3 bases and J lost 3, with 15 bases in between. The CDR3 spans 15 residues.

In this sample, this clone turned up once. The CDR3 loop is CASSQADATDTQYF. CDR3 in DNA: TGTGCCAGCAGCCAGGCGGACGCTACAGATACGCAGTATTTT. The chain links TRBV7-9 to TRBJ2-3; D gene ambiguous. V lost 5 bases, J lost 3 bases, and 12 bases lay in between. This CDR3 has 14 residues. Per the germline V gene, CDR1 is SEHNR and CDR2 is FQNEAQ (reference sequence). The entire variable domain, with the rest obtained from reference TRBV7-9 and TRBJ2-3, is as follows: DTGVSQNPRHKITKRGQNVTFRCDPISEHNRLYWYRQTLGQGPEFLTYFQNEAQLEKSRLLSDRFSAERPKGSFSTLEIQRTEQGDSAMYLCASSQADATDTQYFGPGTRLTVL.

This rearrangement joins TRBV27 to TRBJ1-1; D possibly corresponds to TRBD1 (5 bases). Trimming cost V 6 bases and J 1 base, with 12 bases left between them. The CDR3 extends over 14 amino acids. Per the germline V gene, CDR1 is MNHEY and CDR2 is SMNVEV (reference sequence). The CDR3 protein is CASRWGPSNTEAFF. CDR3 sequence (DNA): TGTGCCAGCAGATGGGGACCTTCGAACACTGAAGCTTTCTTT.

This clone has a handful of counts. The chain combines TRBV5-8 with TRBJ2-1; D is ambiguous. Germline lookup yields CDR1 SGHTS and CDR2 YDEGEE. The CDR3 is 17 residues long. The germline V and J ends were trimmed by 0 bases and 0 bases, with 13 bases remaining between them. The DNA for the CDR3 is TGTGCCAGCAGCTTGGTCGGCCAAGCCTTCTCCTACAATGAGCAGTTCTTC. Its protein is CASSLVGQAFSYNEQFF.

The chain joins TRBV2 to TRBJ2-2, with D possibly called TRBD1 or TRBD2 (5 bases each). V lost 7 bases, J lost 0 bases, and 12 bases lay in between. This CDR3 contains 15 residues. In germline, CDR1 is SNHLY, CDR2 FYNNEI. The CDR3 DNA reads TGTGCCAGCACCGGGGCACCGACGAACACCGGGGAGCTGTTTTTT. Its translation: CASTGAPTNTGELFF.

The CDR3 region is CSADRGGTEAFF. The CDR3 region has the DNA TGCAGCGCAGACAGGGGGGGCACTGAAGCTTTCTTT. V usage is TRBV29-1 and J usage is TRBJ1-1; the match to TRBD1 covers 9 bases. The junction had 4 bases not matched to a gene; V was cut back by 7 bases and J by 4 bases. Germline V gene sequence: CDR1 SQVTM, CDR2 ANQGSEA. This CDR3 is built from 12 residues.

The V gene is TRBV19, the J gene TRBJ2-1, with 10 positions matching TRBD2. The trim removed 7 bases at V and 6 bases at J, leaving 9 bases unmatched. Germline CDR1 and CDR2: LNHDA and SQIVND (reference sequence). CDR3 length equals 15 residues. In DNA form, the CDR3 reads TGTGCCAGTATTCCCCCTAGCGGGAGTGTCAATGAGCAGTTCTTC. Protein sequence: CASIPPSGSVNEQFF. The full variable domain, completed using reference TRBV19 and TRBJ2-1, is DGGITQSPKYLFRKEGQNVTLSCEQNLNHDAMYWYRQDPGQGLRLIYYSQIVNDFQKGDIAEGYSVSREKKESFPLTVTSAQKNPTAFYLCASIPPSGSVNEQFFGPGTRLTVL.